One and the same sample provided the 6 T cell receptor beta chains below, sequenced in a study of cytotoxic CD8 clonotypes in ibrutinib-treated CLL. Only in-frame clones appear in the TCRdb table, and some are missing; sequencing was by immunoSEQ multiplex PCR. The sample lists 330,000 or so clones, 67% occurring once. Sequencing used PBMCs, obtained after 36 months of ibrutinib treatment. The receptor source for this set is a human donor with chronic lymphocytic leukemia.

The chain links TRBV18 to TRBJ2-2; 9 positions agree with TRBD2. Germline CDR1 and CDR2: KGHSH and LQKENI. Losses at the gene ends were 5 bases for V and 6 bases for J; bases not matched to a gene: 16. This CDR3 has 18 amino acids. The CDR3 nucleotides read TGTGCCAGCTCAACCCTAGCGGGAACCTTATTATGGTCCGGGGAGCTGTTTTTT. Translating it yields CASSTLAGTLLWSGELFF.

The chain recombines TRBV5-1 with TRBJ2-7, with unresolved D. The CDR3 loop spans 15 amino acids. V lost 6 bases to trimming and J lost 2 bases, with 18 bases between them. Per germline, CDR1 SGHRS and CDR2 YFSETQ. The CDR3 reads CASNPLADLPYEQYF. Here the CDR3 DNA reads TGCGCCAGCAACCCTCTGGCGGACCTCCCCTACGAGCAGTACTTC.

The chain joins TRBV29-1 to TRBJ1-4; 7 bases map to TRBD1. V was clipped by 7 bases and J by 0 bases; unmatched bases: 8. The CDR3 has 15 residues. The V gene's germline CDR1 is SQVTM and CDR2 ANQGSEA. The CDR3 bases are TGCAGCGCCGCGACAGGGACTGCAACTAATGAAAAACTGTTTTTT. Encoded protein: CSAATGTATNEKLFF.

This rearrangement joins TRBV7-9 to TRBJ1-1; a weak D match, TRBD1 (5 bases). The germline V gene encodes CDR1 SEHNR and CDR2 FQNEAQ (reference sequence). The V gene lost 2 bases and the J gene lost 10 bases, with 14 bases spanning the gap. This CDR3 contains 13 residues. CDR3: CASSLMGGSTAFF. CDR3 coding DNA: TGTGCCAGCAGCTTAATGGGGGGGAGCACAGCTTTCTTT.

The J gene is TRBJ2-2, the V gene TRBV4-3; D is possibly TRBD2 (5 bases). The CDR3 runs to 17 residues. Deletions cut 0 bases from V and 0 bases from J, with 11 bases between. The germline gives CDR1 LGHNA, CDR2 YSLEER. The CDR3 nucleotides are TGCGCCAGCAGCCAAGATAAGCGCGGGTCGAACACCGGGGAGCTGTTTTTT. Protein sequence: CASSQDKRGSNTGELFF.

This rearrangement joins TRBV19 to TRBJ1-1; no clear D. The CDR3 is 12 amino acids. V shed 5 bases and J shed 3 bases, with 7 bases lying between them. In germline, CDR1 is LNHDA, CDR2 SQIVND (reference sequence). DNA for the CDR3: TGTGCCAGTAGTGAATGGGACACTGAAGCTTTCTTT. Its protein product is CASSEWDTEAFF.